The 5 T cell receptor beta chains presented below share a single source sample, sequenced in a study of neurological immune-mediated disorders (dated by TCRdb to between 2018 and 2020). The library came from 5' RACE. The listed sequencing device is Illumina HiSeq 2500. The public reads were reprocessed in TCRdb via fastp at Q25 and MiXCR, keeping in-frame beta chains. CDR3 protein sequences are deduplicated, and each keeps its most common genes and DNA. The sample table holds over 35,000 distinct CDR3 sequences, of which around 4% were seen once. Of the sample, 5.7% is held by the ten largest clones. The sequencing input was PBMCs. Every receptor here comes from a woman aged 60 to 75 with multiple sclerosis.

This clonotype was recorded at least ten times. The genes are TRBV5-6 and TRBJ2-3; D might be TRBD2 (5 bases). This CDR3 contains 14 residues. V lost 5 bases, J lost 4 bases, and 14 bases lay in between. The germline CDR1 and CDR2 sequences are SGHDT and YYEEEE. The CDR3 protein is CASRARVGADTQYF. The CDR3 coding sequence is TGTGCCAGCAGAGCAAGGGTCGGGGCAGATACGCAGTATTTT.

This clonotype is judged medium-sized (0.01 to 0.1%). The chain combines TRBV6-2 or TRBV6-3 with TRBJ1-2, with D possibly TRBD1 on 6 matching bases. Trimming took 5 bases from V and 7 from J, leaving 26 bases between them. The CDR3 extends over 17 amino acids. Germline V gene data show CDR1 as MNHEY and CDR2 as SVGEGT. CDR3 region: CASSLGTTGGGAGGYTF. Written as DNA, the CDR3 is TGTGCCAGCAGTCTCGGGACGACAGGTGGCGGAGCGGGTGGCTACACCTTC.

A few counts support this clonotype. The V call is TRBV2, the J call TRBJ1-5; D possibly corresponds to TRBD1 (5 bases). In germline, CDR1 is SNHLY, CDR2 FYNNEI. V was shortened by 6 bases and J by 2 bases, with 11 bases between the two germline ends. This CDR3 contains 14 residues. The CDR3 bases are TGTGCCAGCAGCTCCGGGACGGGCAATCAGCCCCAGCATTTT. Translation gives CASSSGTGNQPQHF.

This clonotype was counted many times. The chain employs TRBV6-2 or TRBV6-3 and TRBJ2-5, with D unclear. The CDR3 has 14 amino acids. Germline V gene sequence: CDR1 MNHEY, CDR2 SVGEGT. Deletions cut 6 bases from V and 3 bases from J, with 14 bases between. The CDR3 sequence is CASSPDDLEETQYF. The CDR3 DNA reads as TGTGCCAGCAGCCCCGACGATTTGGAAGAGACCCAGTACTTC.

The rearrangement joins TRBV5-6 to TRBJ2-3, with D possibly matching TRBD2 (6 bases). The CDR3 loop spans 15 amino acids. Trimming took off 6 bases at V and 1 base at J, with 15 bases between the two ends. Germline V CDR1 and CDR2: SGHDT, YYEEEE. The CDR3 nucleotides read TGTGCCAGCACCAGGACGGGGACTCGCACAGATACGCAGTATTTT. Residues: CASTRTGTRTDTQYF.